The text below deals with one T cell receptor (beta chain). These data belong to a study of blood T cell repertoires in COVID-19. Across the whole study: Material from acute and convalescent COVID-19 was sourced from the United States, Italy and Spain. From T cells, B-cell-depleted T cells, or PBMCs came the material, which was cDNA or gDNA.

Per the original data handling: Amplification of reference gene primers was used by the study to estimate nucleated cell counts. TCRdb's copy holds only in-frame clones and misses some; the assay was immunoSEQ multiplex PCR. The D gene and trimming were derived from the DNA, and the V and J assignments and clone size from that table. The sample yields approximately 150,000 clones, 86% seen once. The CDR3 sequence is 13 residues long. V was shortened by 7 bases and J by 4 bases, with 13 bases between the two germline ends. The V gene's germline CDR1 is SGHVS and CDR2 FNYEAQ. This receptor was identified in a woman aged 60 to 75 with acute or convalescent COVID-19. The chain employs TRBV7-6 and TRBJ1-1; D is unresolved. Source material: peripheral blood. CDR3 region: CASTGEVGTEAFF. The CDR3 nucleotides read TGTGCCAGCACCGGGGAAGTCGGCACTGAAGCTTTCTTT.